This paragraph covers one T cell receptor (beta chain) sequence. This sample was included in a study of shared clonotypes between healthy human individuals. This CDR3 is built from 15 residues. Per germline, CDR1 LNHDA and CDR2 SQIVND (reference sequence). Trimming removed 5 bases at V and 0 bases at J, with 8 bases between. At a deep level, the assay was run. The repertoire was sequenced with immunoSEQ multiplex PCR; TCRdb's copy has only in-frame clones and lacks some. Altogether roughly 2.5 million clones are present, over 85% being singletons, with the ten largest covering over 0.12%. The J gene is TRBJ2-6, the V gene TRBV19; D not resolved. The clonotype was recovered from a man aged 18 to 30 in good health. The sequenced sample was naive CD4+ T cells sorted from blood. Subset in this sample: CD45RA+ positively selected. CDR3 sequence (DNA): TGTGCCAGTAGTTTACAGAGCTCTGGGGCCAACGTCCTGACTTTC. It is translated as CASSLQSSGANVLTF.